The 26 T cell receptor beta chains below come from one sample, sequenced in a study of T cells in localized non-small cell lung cancer. Assay used: immunoSEQ multiplex PCR; TCRdb lists only in-frame clones, some missing. The table shows roughly 27,000 clones, with roughly 87% occurring only once. The sample in question was peripheral blood, obtained before any cancer treatment. These receptors were taken from a woman aged 40-70 years with stage I lung adenocarcinoma.

The chain has TRBV11-2 and TRBJ2-3; TRBD2 might be the D (5 bases). V was trimmed by 0 bases and J by 0 bases, leaving 16 bases between them. Germline CDR1 reads SGHAT; CDR2 reads FQNNGV. The CDR3 consists of 18 residues. The CDR3 bases are TGTGCCAGCAGCTTAGATGGGGAGCGTGAACTTAGCACAGATACGCAGTATTTT. It yields the protein CASSLDGERELSTDTQYF.

The chain uses TRBV19 and TRBJ1-1; 7 bases fit TRBD1. V lost 7 bases to trimming and J lost 7 bases; unmatched junction nucleotides: 18. Germline values: CDR1 LNHDA, CDR2 SQIVND (reference sequence). The CDR3 loop spans 16 amino acids. CDR3 in amino acids: CASNRGQGWERIEAFF. DNA for the CDR3: TGTGCCAGTAATAGGGGGCAGGGGTGGGAGCGGATTGAAGCTTTCTTT.

This clone showed up just once. One end of the junction is discordant with germline, which a read error may explain. V gene TRBV28 combines with J gene TRBJ1-5; no clear D. CDR3 length: 11 residues. Per germline, CDR1 MDHEN and CDR2 SYDVKM. The CDR3 DNA follows: TGTGCCAGCAGTTCCAATGAGCCCCAGCATTTT. Protein sequence: CASSSNEPQHF.

The chain recombines TRBV28 with TRBJ2-5, with 13 bases that match TRBD2. With V trimmed by 6 bases and J by 2 bases, 12 bases remained unmatched. Germline lookup yields CDR1 MDHEN and CDR2 SYDVKM. The CDR3 loop spans 18 amino acids. The CDR3 region has the DNA TGTGCCAGCAGACCCAGATGGGGACTAGCGGGGAATCAAGAGACCCAGTACTTC. It is translated as CASRPRWGLAGNQETQYF.

The chain combines TRBV7-2 with TRBJ2-7, with a weak D call TRBD1 (5 bases). This CDR3 spans 15 amino acids. Per the germline V gene, CDR1 is SGHTA and CDR2 is FQGNSA. Trimming stripped 5 bases from V and 1 base from J, with 15 bases between. The CDR3 sequence is CASSNQGSGSYEQYF. In DNA, the CDR3 is TGTGCCAGCAGCAATCAGGGTTCCGGATCCTACGAGCAGTACTTC.

The chain has TRBV7-2 and TRBJ1-1, with D perhaps matching TRBD1 (5 bases). Per the germline V gene, CDR1 is SGHTA and CDR2 is FQGNSA. V lost 0 bases and J 5 bases, leaving 13 bases between the germline ends. The CDR3 sequence is 15 residues long. The CDR3 sequence: CASSLANQGLTEAFF. The CDR3 DNA is TGTGCCAGCAGCTTAGCGAACCAGGGTTTGACTGAAGCTTTCTTT.

V is TRBV7-2 and J is TRBJ2-1; possible D gene TRBD2, 5 bases. This CDR3 has 11 amino acids. V was pared by 1 base and J by 13 bases, with 8 bases between. Germline values: CDR1 SGHTA, CDR2 FQGNSA. The CDR3 region is CASSLGGPQFF. In DNA, the CDR3 is TGTGCCAGCAGCTTAGGCGGGCCCCAGTTCTTC.

J is TRBJ1-4 and V is TRBV18; D is undetermined. CDR1 KGHSH and CDR2 LQKENI come from the germline V gene. The CDR3 loop spans 14 amino acids. V shed 2 bases and J shed 8 bases, with 12 bases lying between them. The CDR3 loop is CASSPSSSGEKLFF. In DNA, the CDR3 is TGTGCCAGCTCACCATCGAGCTCCGGCGAAAAACTGTTTTTT.

The chain carries TRBV7-9 and TRBJ1-2, with 7 positions matching TRBD1. V was clipped by 5 bases and J by 1 base; unmatched bases: 4. This CDR3 contains 14 residues. Per germline, CDR1 SEHNR and CDR2 FQNEAQ (reference sequence). The CDR3 DNA sequence: TGTGCCAGCAGCGGACAGGCGCTTAACTATGGCTACACCTTC. Its protein is CASSGQALNYGYTF.

This chain links TRBV6-6 with TRBJ1-1; D may be TRBD1 (5 bases). The CDR3 has 14 residues. Germline loops: CDR1 MNHNY, CDR2 SVGAGI (reference sequence). Between the trimmed V and J ends, which lost 2 bases and 2 bases, there was a span of 9 bases. CDR3 amino acids: CASSYPGTNTEAFF. CDR3 nucleotides: TGTGCCAGCAGTTACCCAGGGACTAACACTGAAGCTTTCTTT.

The chain carries TRBV4-3 and TRBJ2-5, with a tentative D call TRBD1 (5 bases). V lost 6 bases and J lost 0, with 8 bases in between. CDR3 length equals 13 residues. Germline CDR1 LGHNA, CDR2 YSLEER. The CDR3 sequence is CASSQGYQETQYF. The CDR3 DNA is TGCGCCAGCAGTCAGGGATACCAAGAGACCCAGTACTTC.

As DNA, the CDR3 is TGTGCCAGCAGTTCCGGGACAGGACGCACAGATACGCAGTATTTT. Translated: CASSSGTGRTDTQYF. The chain employs TRBV6-6 and TRBJ2-3; the match to TRBD1 covers 8 bases. Germline values: CDR1 MNHNY, CDR2 SVGAGI (reference sequence). V trimming: 4 bases; J trimming: 1 base; junction bases outside the gene matches: 4. This CDR3 is 15 amino acids long.

V and J are TRBV10-3 and TRBJ2-3, with 7 bases identical to TRBD1. The CDR3 loop spans 14 amino acids. After removal of 3 bases from V and 2 bases from J, the junction contained 2 bases not matched to a gene. Looked up from germline, CDR1 is ENHRY and CDR2 is SYGVKD. As DNA, the CDR3 is TGTGCCATCAGTGACAGGGGGTACACAGATACGCAGTATTTT. Its protein is CAISDRGYTDTQYF.

The rearrangement joins TRBV5-1 to TRBJ2-2, with D possibly TRBD2 on 6 matching bases. V was cut by 2 bases and J by 4 bases, with 9 bases left in between. CDR1 and CDR2 (germline): SGHRS, YFSETQ. CDR3 length: 14 amino acids. The DNA for the CDR3 is TGCGCCAGCAGCTTCGGGGGAGGCACCGGGGAGCTGTTTTTT. Translating it yields CASSFGGGTGELFF.

The rearrangement uses TRBV5-1 and TRBJ2-2; D is ambiguous. CDR3 length equals 14 residues. Germline V gene data show CDR1 as SGHRS and CDR2 as YFSETQ. V was clipped by 1 base and J by 6 bases, with 10 bases between them. This chain's CDR3 is CASSLNSAAGELFF. The CDR3 nucleotides read TGCGCCAGCAGCTTGAACAGTGCAGCCGGGGAGCTGTTTTTT.

In the case of this clone: One end of the junction is discordant with germline, which a read error may explain. In the same sample, other DNA sequences code for this CDR3. The chain employs TRBV5-1 and TRBJ1-5; weak D call: TRBD1 (5 bases). Per the germline V gene, CDR1 is SGHRS and CDR2 is YFSETQ. This CDR3 is 15 amino acids long. This CDR3 is CASSLGGTEEQPQHF. CDR3 coding DNA: TGCGCTAGCAGCTTGGGCGGGACCGAGGAGCAGCCCCAGCATTTT.

V gene TRBV11-3 combines with J gene TRBJ2-7, with 10 bases aligning to TRBD2. V lost 6 bases to trimming and J lost 1 base; unmatched junction nucleotides: 12. Germline CDR1 and CDR2: SGHNT and YENEEA. The CDR3 sequence is 17 residues long. This CDR3 reads CASSYHSGRRLSYEQYF. The CDR3 DNA follows: TGTGCCAGCAGTTACCATAGCGGGAGGAGGTTATCCTACGAGCAGTACTTC.

The chain employs TRBV28 and TRBJ1-4; 9 nucleotides match TRBD1. The CDR3 consists of 14 residues. Trimming took 6 bases from V and 7 from J; bases not matched to a gene: 6. CDR1 MDHEN and CDR2 SYDVKM come from the germline V gene. The CDR3 sequence is CASRPTTGGEKLFF. The CDR3 nucleotides read TGTGCCAGCAGGCCGACGACAGGGGGTGAAAAACTGTTTTTT.

The chain has TRBV7-8 and TRBJ2-7, with no clear D. Germline CDR1 and CDR2: SGHVS and FQNEAQ. This CDR3 contains 14 residues. The ends were cut back, 7 bases at V and 1 base at J, with 14 bases in the middle. The CDR3 spells CASIPSFNSYEQYF. In DNA, the CDR3 is TGTGCCAGCATTCCTAGTTTCAATTCCTACGAGCAGTACTTC.

The CDR3 is CASSDSGGSDTQYF. The DNA for the CDR3 is TGTGCCAGCAGTGACTCAGGGGGCTCAGATACGCAGTATTTT. V usage is TRBV6-4 and J usage is TRBJ2-3; 7 nucleotides agree with TRBD1. CDR3 length: 14 residues. V was pared by 0 bases and J by 4 bases, with 1 base of the junction left unmatched. Germline V gene data show CDR1 as MRHNA and CDR2 as SNTAGT.

This rearrangement joins TRBV28 to TRBJ2-7, with 14 bases fitting TRBD2. J was trimmed by 9 bases and V by 3 bases; bases with no gene match: 22. The CDR3 spans 20 residues. Per germline, CDR1 MDHEN and CDR2 SYDVKM. CDR3 sequence reads: CASSFPGLAGGPFPDFGQYF. CDR3 in DNA: TGTGCCAGCAGTTTCCCTGGACTAGCGGGGGGCCCTTTTCCGGATTTCGGGCAGTACTTC.

The V gene is TRBV30, the J gene TRBJ2-3; D is unclear. The CDR3 totals 13 residues. The germline CDR1 and CDR2 sequences are GTSNPN and SVGIG (reference sequence). V lost 1 base to trimming and J lost 8 bases, with 13 bases between them. As DNA, the CDR3 is TGTGCCTGGAGTGCCGCCCCTAGAGGTACGCAGTATTTT. Encoded protein: CAWSAAPRGTQYF.

The CDR3 reads CASSQGEGQPQHF. The CDR3 nucleotides are TGTGCCAGCAGCCAAGGGGAGGGTCAGCCCCAGCATTTT. The V call is TRBV14, the J call TRBJ1-5, with D uncertain. The germline V gene encodes CDR1 SGHDN and CDR2 FVKESK. The length of the CDR3 is 13 residues. The germline V and J ends were trimmed by 1 base and 6 bases, with 7 bases remaining between them.

The chain employs TRBV5-1 and TRBJ2-3; possibly TRBD1 for D (5 bases). In germline, CDR1 is SGHRS, CDR2 YFSETQ. The CDR3 extends over 12 amino acids. V was shortened by 1 base and J by 6 bases, with 6 bases between the two germline ends. CDR3 DNA sequence: TGCGCCAGCAGCTTGAGGGGCGATACGCAGTATTTT. It encodes CASSLRGDTQYF. Using reference TRBV5-1 and TRBJ2-3 for the parts outside the CDR3, the full variable domain is KAGVTQTPRYLIKTRGQQVTLSCSPISGHRSVSWYQQTPGQGLQFLFEYFSETQRNKGNFPGRFSGRQFSNSRSEMNVSTLELGDSALYLCASSLRGDTQYFGPGTRLTVL.

V and J are TRBV10-2 and TRBJ1-5; the match to TRBD1 covers 9 bases. CDR3 length: 13 amino acids. CDR1 is WSHSY and CDR2 is SAAADI in the germline V gene. J gave up 7 bases and V 6 bases, and 4 bases lay outside the gene matches. CDR3 in DNA: TGCGCCAGCAGAGGACAGGGGCAACAGCCCCAGCATTTT. This gives the protein CASRGQGQQPQHF.

The V gene is TRBV2, the J gene TRBJ2-1, with D hard to call. The germline V gene has CDR1 SNHLY and CDR2 FYNNEI. Trimming cost V 3 bases and J 0 bases, with 9 bases left between them. The CDR3 has 15 amino acids. The CDR3 region has the DNA TGTGCCAGCAGTGACGAGGCGAGCTCCTACAATGAGCAGTTCTTC. It encodes CASSDEASSYNEQFF.